The present T cell receptor (beta chain) was sequenced within a study of glioma-infiltrating T cells after dendritic cell vaccination. Study summary: Three intradermal dendritic cell vaccine injections were given every two weeks. Notes on the study in general: Longer survival after dendritic cell vaccination followed higher pretreatment TIL content.

V gave up 4 bases and J gave up 10 bases; unmatched junction bases: 9. This CDR3 has 15 residues. Germline CDR1 is GTSNPN and CDR2 is SVGIG (reference sequence). Details on this clone: Its antigen is currently unknown.

The time point here: after dendritic cell vaccination, including at tumor progression/relapse. Libraries were prepared by immunoSEQ multiplex PCR; TCRdb keeps only in-frame clonotypes and omits some of them. This sample carries tens of thousands of clones, around 85% of them seen once, and the ten largest clones take 8.5%. The source was blood, collected after dendritic cell vaccination. The genes are TRBV30 and TRBJ2-2, with 13 bases lining up with TRBD2. This clonotype originated in a human donor with glioblastoma. The CDR3 spells CAWTFGLAGAEELFF. The CDR3 DNA reads TGTGCCTGGACCTTCGGACTAGCGGGAGCTGAGGAGCTGTTTTTT.